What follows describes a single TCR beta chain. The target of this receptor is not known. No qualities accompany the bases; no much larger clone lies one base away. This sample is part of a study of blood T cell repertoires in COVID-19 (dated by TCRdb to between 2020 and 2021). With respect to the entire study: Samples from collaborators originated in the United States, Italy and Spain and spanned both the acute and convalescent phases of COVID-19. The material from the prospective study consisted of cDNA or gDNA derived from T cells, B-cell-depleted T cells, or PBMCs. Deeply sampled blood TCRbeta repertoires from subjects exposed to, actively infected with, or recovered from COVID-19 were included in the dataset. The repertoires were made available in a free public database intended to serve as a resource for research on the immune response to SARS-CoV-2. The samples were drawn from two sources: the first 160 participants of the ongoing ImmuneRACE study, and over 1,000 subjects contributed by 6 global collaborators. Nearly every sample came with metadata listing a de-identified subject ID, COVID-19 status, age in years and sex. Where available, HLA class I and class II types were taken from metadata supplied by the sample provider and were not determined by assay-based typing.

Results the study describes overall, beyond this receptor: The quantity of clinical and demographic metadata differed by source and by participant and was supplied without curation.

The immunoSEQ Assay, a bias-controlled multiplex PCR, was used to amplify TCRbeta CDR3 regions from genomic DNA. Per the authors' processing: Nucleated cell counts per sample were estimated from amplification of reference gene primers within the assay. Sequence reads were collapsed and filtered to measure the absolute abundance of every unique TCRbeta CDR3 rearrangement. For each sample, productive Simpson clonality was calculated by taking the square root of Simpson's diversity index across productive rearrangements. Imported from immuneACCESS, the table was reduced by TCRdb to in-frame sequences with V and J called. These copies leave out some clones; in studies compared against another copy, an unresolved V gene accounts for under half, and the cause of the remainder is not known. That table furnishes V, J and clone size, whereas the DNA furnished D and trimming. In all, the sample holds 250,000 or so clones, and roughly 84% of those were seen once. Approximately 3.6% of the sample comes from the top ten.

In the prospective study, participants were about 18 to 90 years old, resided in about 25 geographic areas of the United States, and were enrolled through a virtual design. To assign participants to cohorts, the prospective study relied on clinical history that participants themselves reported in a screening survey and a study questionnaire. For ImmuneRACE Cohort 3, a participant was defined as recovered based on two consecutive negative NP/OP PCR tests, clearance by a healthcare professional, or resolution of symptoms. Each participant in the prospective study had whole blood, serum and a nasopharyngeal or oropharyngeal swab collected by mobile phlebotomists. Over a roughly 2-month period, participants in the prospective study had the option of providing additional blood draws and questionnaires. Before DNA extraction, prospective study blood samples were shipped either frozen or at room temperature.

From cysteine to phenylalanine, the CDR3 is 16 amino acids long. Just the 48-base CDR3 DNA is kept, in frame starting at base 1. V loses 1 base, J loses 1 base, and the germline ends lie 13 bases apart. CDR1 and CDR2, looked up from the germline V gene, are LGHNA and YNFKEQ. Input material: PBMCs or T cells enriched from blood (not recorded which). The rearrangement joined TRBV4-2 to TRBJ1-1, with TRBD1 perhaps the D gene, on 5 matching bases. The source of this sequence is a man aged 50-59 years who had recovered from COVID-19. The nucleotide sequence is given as TGTGCCAGCAGCCAAGCCGCGGGGGTTCGGAACACTGAAGCTTTCTTT. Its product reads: CASSQAAGVRNTEAFF.